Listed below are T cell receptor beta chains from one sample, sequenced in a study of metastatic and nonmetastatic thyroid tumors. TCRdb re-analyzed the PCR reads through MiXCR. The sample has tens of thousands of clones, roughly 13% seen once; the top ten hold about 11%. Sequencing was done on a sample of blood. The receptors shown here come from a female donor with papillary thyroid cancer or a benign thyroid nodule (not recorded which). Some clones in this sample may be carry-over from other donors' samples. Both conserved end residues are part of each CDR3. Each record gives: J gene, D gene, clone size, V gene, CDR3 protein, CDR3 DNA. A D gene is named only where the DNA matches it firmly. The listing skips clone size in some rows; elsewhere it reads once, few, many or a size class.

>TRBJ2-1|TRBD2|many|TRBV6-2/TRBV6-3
CASSPSGRFNNEQFF
TGTGCCAGCAGCCCCAGCGGGAGGTTCAACAATGAGCAGTTCTTC
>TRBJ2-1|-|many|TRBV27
CASSEWGNHNEQFF
TGTGCCAGCAGTGAGTGGGGGAACCACAATGAGCAGTTCTTC
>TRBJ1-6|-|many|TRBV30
CAWRGPRAYNSPLHF
TGTGCCTGGAGGGGACCGAGAGCTTATAATTCACCCCTCCACTTT
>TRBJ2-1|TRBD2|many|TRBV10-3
CAIREAPLAGVRYEQFF
TGTGCCATCAGGGAGGCCCCACTAGCGGGAGTTCGATATGAGCAGTTCTTC
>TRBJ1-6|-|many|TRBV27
CASSSLGGSPLHF
TGTGCCAGCAGTTCCCTTGGGGGTTCACCCCTCCACTTT
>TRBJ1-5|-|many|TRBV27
CASSLFRAVDQPQHF
TGTGCCAGCAGTCTATTCAGGGCAGTGGATCAGCCCCAGCATTTT
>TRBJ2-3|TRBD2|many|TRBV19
CASRQTSGFTDTQYF
TGTGCCAGTAGGCAGACTAGCGGATTCACAGATACGCAGTATTTT
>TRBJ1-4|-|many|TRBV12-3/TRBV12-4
CASSPIPGEKLFF
TGTGCCAGCAGTCCCATACCTGGTGAAAAACTGTTTTTT
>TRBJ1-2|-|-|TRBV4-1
CASSPLLVGSYGYTF
TGCGCCAGCAGCCCTTTACTAGTGGGCTCCTATGGCTACACCTTC
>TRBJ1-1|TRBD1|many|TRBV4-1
CASSQVGTVTEAFF
TGCGCCAGCAGCCAAGTGGGGACAGTCACTGAAGCTTTCTTT
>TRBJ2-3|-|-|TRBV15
CATRRDSGKGADTQYF
TGTGCCACCAGAAGAGATTCAGGCAAGGGGGCAGATACGCAGTATTTT
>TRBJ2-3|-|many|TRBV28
CASKPVRDKTDTQYF
TGTGCCAGCAAACCCGTCCGGGACAAAACAGATACGCAGTATTTT
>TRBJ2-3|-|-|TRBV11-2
CASIPGVENTDTQYF
TGTGCCAGCATCCCCGGGGTTGAAAACACAGATACGCAGTATTTT
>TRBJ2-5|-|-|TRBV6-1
CASSEGHVETQYF
TGTGCCAGCAGTGAAGGGCACGTAGAGACCCAGTACTTC
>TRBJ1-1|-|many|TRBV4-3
CASSHSTGTEAFF
TGCGCCAGCAGCCATTCAACAGGGACTGAAGCTTTCTTT